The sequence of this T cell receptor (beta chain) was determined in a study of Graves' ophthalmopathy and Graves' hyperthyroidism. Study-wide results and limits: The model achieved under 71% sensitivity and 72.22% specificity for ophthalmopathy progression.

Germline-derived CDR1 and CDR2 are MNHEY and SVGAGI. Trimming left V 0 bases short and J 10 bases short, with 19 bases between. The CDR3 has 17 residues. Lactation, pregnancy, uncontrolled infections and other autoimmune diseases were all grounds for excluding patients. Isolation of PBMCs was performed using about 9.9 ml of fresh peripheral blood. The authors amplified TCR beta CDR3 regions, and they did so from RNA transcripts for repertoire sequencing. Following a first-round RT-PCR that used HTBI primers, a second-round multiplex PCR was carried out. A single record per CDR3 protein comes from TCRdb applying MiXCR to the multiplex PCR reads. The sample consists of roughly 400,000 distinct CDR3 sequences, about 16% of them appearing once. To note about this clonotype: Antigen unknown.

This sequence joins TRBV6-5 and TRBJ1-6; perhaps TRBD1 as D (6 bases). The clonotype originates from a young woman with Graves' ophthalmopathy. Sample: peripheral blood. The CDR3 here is CASSYSGLGTFKSPLHF. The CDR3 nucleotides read TGTGCCAGCAGTTACTCGGGCCTCGGGACATTCAAGTCACCCCTCCACTTT.